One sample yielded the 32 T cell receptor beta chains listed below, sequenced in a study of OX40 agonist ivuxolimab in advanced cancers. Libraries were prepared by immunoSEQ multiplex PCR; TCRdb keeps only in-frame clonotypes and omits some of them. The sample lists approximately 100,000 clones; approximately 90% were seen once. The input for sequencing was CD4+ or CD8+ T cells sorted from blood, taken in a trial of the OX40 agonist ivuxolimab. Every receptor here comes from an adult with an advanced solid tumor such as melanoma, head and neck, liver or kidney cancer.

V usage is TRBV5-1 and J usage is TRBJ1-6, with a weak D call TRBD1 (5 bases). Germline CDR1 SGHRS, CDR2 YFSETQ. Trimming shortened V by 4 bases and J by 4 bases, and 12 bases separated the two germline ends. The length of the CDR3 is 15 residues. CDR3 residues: CASSLQELYNSPLHF. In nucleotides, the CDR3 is TGCGCCAGCAGCCTACAGGAGCTATATAATTCACCCCTCCACTTT.

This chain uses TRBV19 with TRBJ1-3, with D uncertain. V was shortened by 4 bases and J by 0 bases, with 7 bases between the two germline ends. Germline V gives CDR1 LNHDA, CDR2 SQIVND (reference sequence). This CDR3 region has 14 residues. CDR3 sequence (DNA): TGTGCCAGTAGTACAGGAAGCTCTGGAAACACCATATATTTT. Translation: CASSTGSSGNTIYF.

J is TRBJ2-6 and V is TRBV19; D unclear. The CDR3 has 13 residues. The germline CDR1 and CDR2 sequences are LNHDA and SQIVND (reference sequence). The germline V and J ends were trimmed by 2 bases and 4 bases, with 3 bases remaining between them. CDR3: CASSISGANVLTF. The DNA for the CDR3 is TGTGCCAGTAGTATATCCGGGGCCAACGTCCTGACTTTC.

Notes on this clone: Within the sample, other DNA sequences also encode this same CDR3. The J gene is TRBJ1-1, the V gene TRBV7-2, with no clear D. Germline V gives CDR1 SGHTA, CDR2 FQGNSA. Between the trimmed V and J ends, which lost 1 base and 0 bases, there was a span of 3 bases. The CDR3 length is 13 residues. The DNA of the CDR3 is TGTGCCAGCAGCTTAGAGATGAACACTGAAGCTTTCTTT. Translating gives CASSLEMNTEAFF.

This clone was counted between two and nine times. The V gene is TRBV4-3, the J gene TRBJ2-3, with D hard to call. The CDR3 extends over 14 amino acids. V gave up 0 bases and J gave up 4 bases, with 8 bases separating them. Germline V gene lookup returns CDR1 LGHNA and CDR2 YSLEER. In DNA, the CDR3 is TGCGCCAGCAGCCAAGACAGGTTCCCAGATACGCAGTATTTT. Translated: CASSQDRFPDTQYF.

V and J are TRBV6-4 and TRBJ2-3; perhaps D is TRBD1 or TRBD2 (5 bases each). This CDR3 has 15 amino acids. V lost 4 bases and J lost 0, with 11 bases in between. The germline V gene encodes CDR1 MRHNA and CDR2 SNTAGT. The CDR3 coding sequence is TGTGCCAGCAGTGCCGAGGGGTCTAGCACAGATACGCAGTATTTT. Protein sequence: CASSAEGSSTDTQYF.

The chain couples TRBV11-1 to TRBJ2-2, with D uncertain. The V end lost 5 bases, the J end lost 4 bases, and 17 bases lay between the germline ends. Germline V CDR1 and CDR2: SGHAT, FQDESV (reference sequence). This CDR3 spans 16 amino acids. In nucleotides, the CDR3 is TGTGCCAGCAGCAGAGGAACAGATCCAGGCACCGGGGAGCTGTTTTTT. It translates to CASSRGTDPGTGELFF.

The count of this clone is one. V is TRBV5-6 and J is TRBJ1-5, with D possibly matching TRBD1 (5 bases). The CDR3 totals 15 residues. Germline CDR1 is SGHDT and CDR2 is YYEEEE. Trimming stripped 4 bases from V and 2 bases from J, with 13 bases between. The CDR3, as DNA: TGTGCCAGCAGCCTGGGACCCCTGGGCAATCAGCCCCAGCATTTT. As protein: CASSLGPLGNQPQHF.

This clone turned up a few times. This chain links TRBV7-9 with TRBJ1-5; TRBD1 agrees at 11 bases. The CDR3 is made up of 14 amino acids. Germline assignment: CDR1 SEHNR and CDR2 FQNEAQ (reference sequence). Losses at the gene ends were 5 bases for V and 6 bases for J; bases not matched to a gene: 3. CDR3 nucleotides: TGTGCCAGCAGCCCGGGGACAGGGGGTCAGCCCCAGCATTTT. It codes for CASSPGTGGQPQHF.

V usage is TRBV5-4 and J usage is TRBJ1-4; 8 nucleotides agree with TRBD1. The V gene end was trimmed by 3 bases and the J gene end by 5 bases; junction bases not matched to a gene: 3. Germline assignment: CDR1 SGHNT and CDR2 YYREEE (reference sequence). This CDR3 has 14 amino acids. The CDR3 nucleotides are TGTGCCAGCAGCTGGGACAGGCGGAATGAAAAACTGTTTTTT. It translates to CASSWDRRNEKLFF.

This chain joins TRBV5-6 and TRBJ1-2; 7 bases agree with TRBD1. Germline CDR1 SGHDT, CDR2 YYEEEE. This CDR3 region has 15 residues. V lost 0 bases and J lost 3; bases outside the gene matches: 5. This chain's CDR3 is CASSLVGRGDYGYTF. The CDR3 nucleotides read TGTGCCAGCAGCTTGGTCGGCAGGGGGGACTATGGCTACACCTTC.

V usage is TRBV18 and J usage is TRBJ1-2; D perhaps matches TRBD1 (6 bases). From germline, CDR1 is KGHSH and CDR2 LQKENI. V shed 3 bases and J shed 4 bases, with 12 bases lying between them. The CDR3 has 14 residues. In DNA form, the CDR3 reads TGTGCCAGCTCACCCTCGGACAGAAGCTATGGCTACACCTTC. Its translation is CASSPSDRSYGYTF.

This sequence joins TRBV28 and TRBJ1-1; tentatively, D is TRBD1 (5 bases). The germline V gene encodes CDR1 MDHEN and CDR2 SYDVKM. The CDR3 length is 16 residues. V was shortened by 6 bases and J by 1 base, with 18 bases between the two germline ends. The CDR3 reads CASRRGASMSNTEAFF. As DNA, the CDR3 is TGTGCCAGCAGGAGGGGCGCCTCCATGTCGAACACTGAAGCTTTCTTT.

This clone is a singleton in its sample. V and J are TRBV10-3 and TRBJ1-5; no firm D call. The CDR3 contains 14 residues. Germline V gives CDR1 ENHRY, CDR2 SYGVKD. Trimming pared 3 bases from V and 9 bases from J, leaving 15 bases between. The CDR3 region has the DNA TGTGCCATCAGTGATCGTCAGCCTGGAGGGCCCCAGCATTTT. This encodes CAISDRQPGGPQHF.

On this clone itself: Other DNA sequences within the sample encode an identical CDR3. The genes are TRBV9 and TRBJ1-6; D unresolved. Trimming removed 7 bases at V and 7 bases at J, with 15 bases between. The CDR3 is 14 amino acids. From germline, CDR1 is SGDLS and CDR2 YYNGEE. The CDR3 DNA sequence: TGTGCCAGCGGTGAGGGAGGTGGGAATTCACCCCTCCACTTT. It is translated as CASGEGGGNSPLHF.

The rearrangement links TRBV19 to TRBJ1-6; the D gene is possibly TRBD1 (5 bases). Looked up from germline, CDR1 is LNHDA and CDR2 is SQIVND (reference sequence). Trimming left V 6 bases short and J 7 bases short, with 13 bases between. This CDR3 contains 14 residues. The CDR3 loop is CASRRGTENSPLHF. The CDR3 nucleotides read TGTGCCAGTAGGAGAGGGACGGAGAATTCACCCCTCCACTTT.

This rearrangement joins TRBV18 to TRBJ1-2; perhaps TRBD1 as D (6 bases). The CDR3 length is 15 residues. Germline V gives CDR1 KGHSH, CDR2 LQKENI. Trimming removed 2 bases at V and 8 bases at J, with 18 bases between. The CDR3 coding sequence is TGTGCCAGCTCACCATCGGCCAGGGGTACTGCCGGCTACACCTTC. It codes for CASSPSARGTAGYTF. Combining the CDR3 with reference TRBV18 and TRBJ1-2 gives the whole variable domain NAGVMQNPRHLVRRRGQEARLRCSPMKGHSHVYWYRQLPEEGLKFMVYLQKENIIDESGMPKERFSAEFPKEGPSILRIQQVVRGDSAAYFCASSPSARGTAGYTFGSGTRLTVV.

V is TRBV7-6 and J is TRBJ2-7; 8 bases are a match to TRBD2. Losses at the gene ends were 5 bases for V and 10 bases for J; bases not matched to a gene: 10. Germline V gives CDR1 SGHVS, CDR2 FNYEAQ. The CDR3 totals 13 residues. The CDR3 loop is CASSGHREGGQYF. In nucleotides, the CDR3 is TGTGCCAGCAGCGGGCACCGGGAGGGAGGTCAGTACTTC.

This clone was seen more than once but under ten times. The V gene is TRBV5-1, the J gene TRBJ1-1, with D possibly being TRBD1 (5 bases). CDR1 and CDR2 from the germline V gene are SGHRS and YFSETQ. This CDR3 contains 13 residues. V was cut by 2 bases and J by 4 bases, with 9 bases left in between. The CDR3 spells CASSFQQGTEAFF. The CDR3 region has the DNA TGCGCCAGCAGCTTCCAGCAGGGCACTGAAGCTTTCTTT.

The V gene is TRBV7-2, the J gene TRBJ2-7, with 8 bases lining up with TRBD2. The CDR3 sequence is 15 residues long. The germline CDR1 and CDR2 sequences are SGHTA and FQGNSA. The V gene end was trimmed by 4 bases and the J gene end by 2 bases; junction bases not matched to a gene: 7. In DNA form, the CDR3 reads TGTGCCAGCAGCTCCCGCGGGGGGCCCCCCTACGAGCAGTACTTC. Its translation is CASSSRGGPPYEQYF.

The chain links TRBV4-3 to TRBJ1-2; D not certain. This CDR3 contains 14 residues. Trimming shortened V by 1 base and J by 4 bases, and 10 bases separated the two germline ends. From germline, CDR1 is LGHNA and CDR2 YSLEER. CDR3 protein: CASSQVPVGYGYTF. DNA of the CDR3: TGCGCCAGCAGCCAAGTTCCGGTTGGCTATGGCTACACCTTC.

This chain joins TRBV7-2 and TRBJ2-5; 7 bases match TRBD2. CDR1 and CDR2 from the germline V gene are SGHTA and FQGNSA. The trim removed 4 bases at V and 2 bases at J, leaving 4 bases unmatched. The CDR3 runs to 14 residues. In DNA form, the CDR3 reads TGTGCCAGCAGCTCCGGACTAGTTCAAGAGACCCAGTACTTC. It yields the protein CASSSGLVQETQYF.

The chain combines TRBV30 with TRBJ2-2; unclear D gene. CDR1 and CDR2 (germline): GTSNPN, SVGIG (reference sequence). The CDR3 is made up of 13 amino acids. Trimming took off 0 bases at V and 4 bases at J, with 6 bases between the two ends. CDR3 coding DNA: TGTGCCTGGAGTGTTATTCTCACCGGGGAGCTGTTTTTT. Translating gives CAWSVILTGELFF.

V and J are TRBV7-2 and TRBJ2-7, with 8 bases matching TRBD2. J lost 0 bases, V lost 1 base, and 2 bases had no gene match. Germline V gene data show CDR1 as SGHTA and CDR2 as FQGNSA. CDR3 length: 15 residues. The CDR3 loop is CASSLGAGASYEQYF. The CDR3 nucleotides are TGTGCCAGCAGCTTAGGAGCGGGGGCCTCCTACGAGCAGTACTTC.

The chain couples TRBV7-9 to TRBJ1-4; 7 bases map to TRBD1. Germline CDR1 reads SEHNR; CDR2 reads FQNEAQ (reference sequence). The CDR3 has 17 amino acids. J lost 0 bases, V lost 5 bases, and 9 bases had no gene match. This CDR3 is CASSGSGGRSTNEKLFF. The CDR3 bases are TGTGCCAGCAGCGGCTCAGGGGGAAGGTCAACTAATGAAAAACTGTTTTTT.

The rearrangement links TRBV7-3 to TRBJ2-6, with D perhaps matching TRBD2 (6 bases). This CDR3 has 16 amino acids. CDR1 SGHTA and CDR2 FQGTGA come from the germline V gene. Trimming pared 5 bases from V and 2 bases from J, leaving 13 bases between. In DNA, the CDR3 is TGTGCCAGCAGCCCCGGAGGGGAAACTGGGGCCAACGTCCTGACTTTC. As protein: CASSPGGETGANVLTF.

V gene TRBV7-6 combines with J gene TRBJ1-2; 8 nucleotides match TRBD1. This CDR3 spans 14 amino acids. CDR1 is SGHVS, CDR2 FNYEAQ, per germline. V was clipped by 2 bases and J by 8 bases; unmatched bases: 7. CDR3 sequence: CASSLPTGTGGYTF. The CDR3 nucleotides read TGTGCCAGCAGCTTACCTACAGGGACAGGCGGCTACACCTTC. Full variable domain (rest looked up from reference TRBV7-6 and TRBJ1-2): GAGVSQSPRYKVTKRGQDVALRCDPISGHVSLYWYRQALGQGPEFLTYFNYEAQQDKSGLPNDRFSAERPEGSISTLTIQRTEQRDSAMYRCASSLPTGTGGYTFGSGTRLTVV.

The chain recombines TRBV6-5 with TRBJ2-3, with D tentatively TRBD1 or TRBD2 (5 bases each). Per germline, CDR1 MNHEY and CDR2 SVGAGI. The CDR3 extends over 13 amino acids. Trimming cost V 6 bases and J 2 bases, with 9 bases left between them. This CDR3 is CASSPGTTDTQYF. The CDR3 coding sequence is TGTGCCAGCAGCCCCGGGACCACAGATACGCAGTATTTT.

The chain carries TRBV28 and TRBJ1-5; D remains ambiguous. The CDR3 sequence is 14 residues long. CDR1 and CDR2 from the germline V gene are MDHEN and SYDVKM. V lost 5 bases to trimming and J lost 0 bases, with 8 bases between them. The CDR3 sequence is CASSPPNSNQPQHF. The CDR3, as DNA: TGTGCCAGCAGTCCCCCAAATAGCAATCAGCCCCAGCATTTT.

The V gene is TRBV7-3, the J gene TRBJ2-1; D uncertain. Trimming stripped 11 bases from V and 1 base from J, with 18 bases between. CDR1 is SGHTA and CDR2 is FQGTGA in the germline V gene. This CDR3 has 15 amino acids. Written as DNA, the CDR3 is TGTGCCGTACAAACCTGCCGTCAATCCTACAATGAGCAGTTCTTC. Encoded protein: CAVQTCRQSYNEQFF.

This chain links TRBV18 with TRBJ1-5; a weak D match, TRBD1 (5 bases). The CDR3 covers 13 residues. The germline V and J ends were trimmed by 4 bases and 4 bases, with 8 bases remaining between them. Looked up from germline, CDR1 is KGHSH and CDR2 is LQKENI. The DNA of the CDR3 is TGTGCCAGCTCACTGGCAGGGAATCAGCCCCAGCATTTT. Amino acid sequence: CASSLAGNQPQHF.

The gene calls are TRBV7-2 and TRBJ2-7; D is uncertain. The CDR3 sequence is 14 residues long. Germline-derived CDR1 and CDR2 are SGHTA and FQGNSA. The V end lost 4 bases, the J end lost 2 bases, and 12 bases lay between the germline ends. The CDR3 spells CASSSGVTPYEQYF. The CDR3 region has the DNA TGTGCCAGCAGCTCCGGAGTCACTCCCTACGAGCAGTACTTC. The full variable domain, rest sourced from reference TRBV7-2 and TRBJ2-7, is GAGVSQSPSNKVTEKGKDVELRCDPISGHTALYWYRQSLGQGLEFLIYFQGNSAPDKSGLPSDRFSAERTGGSVSTLTIQRTQQEDSAVYLCASSSGVTPYEQYFGPGTRLTVT.